The clone carrying this T cell receptor beta chain occurred many times. Its target is not known. These data belong to a study of T cells after yellow fever vaccination. TCR cDNA, made by 5'RACE template switching, carried an added universal primer site and UMIs. From the 5' RACE reads, TCRdb called clonotypes with MiXCR, one entry per CDR3 protein. The table has tens of thousands of distinct CDR3 sequences, about 6.6% seen once. General study findings and limits: Though it reached lower strength, the secondary response hit its peak faster, day 5 versus 15. Contaminating bulk clonotypes could be abundant in FACS-sorted repertoires.

The receptor comes from a man younger than 30 who received the YFV17D yellow fever vaccine. The sequencing here drew on CD8+ T cells sorted from PBMCs, taken about 5 days after the first yellow fever vaccination.

CDR3 amino acids: CASSAPGGNQPQHF. The CDR3 DNA reads as TGTGCCAGCAGCGCACCAGGGGGGAATCAGCCCCAGCATTTT. The J gene is TRBJ1-5, the V gene TRBV7-9, with 7 bases identical to TRBD1. J lost 4 bases, V lost 5 bases, and 5 bases had no gene match. Germline V gene lookup returns CDR1 SEHNR and CDR2 FQNEAQ (reference sequence). The CDR3 length is 14 residues. Together with reference TRBV7-9 and TRBJ1-5, the CDR3 gives the full variable domain: DTGVSQNPRHKITKRGQNVTFRCDPISEHNRLYWYRQTLGQGPEFLTYFQNEAQLEKSRLLSDRFSAERPKGSFSTLEIQRTEQGDSAMYLCASSAPGGNQPQHFGDGTRLSIL.